These 21 T cell receptor beta chains were sequenced from one sample in a study of blood T cell repertoires in COVID-19. Sequencing was performed with immunoSEQ multiplex PCR; in TCRdb, only in-frame clones are kept and a portion is missing. The sample has around 260,000 clones, approximately 85% seen once. The material sequenced was peripheral blood. These receptors were taken from a human donor in a cohort sampled during active COVID-19.

The chain has TRBV5-6 and TRBJ1-2; 7 nucleotides align to TRBD1. This CDR3 has 14 residues. V lost 3 bases and J lost 3; bases outside the gene matches: 5. CDR1 is SGHDT, CDR2 YYEEEE, per germline. The CDR3 region is CASSYTGTDYGYTF. In nucleotides, the CDR3 is TGTGCCAGCAGCTATACCGGGACAGACTATGGCTACACCTTC. Variable domain in full (rest from reference TRBV5-6 and TRBJ1-2): DAGVTQSPTHLIKTRGQQVTLRCSPKSGHDTVSWYQQALGQGPQFIFQYYEEEERQRGNFPDRFSGHQFPNYSSELNVNALLLGDSALYLCASSYTGTDYGYTFGSGTRLTVV.

The V gene is TRBV29-1, the J gene TRBJ2-3, with 8 bases fitting TRBD1. The CDR3 has 15 amino acids. Germline lookup yields CDR1 SQVTM and CDR2 ANQGSEA. The ends lost 0 bases at V and 4 bases at J; junction bases unmatched: 6. For the CDR3, the DNA is TGCAGCGTTGAAGATTACCTACAGGGGGCAGATACGCAGTATTTT. Its protein product is CSVEDYLQGADTQYF.

The chain carries TRBV5-6 and TRBJ2-1; 13 bases are shared with TRBD2. Trimming removed 3 bases from V and 6 bases from J; junction bases left unmatched: 3. This CDR3 has 15 residues. Germline V lookup: CDR1 SGHDT, CDR2 YYEEEE. CDR3 DNA: TGTGCCAGCAGCTACGGACTAGCGGGGGCCAATGAGCAGTTCTTC. Translation: CASSYGLAGANEQFF.

The J gene is TRBJ2-5, the V gene TRBV6-5, with TRBD2 identical over 7 bases. CDR1 MNHEY and CDR2 SVGAGI come from the germline V gene. V shed 5 bases and J 4 bases; nucleotides not matched to a gene: 10. The CDR3 totals 15 residues. The CDR3 nucleotides are TGTGCCAGCAGTCCCCCCGGGGGGAAGGGAGAGACCCAGTACTTC. Translation: CASSPPGGKGETQYF.

The chain couples TRBV6-2 or TRBV6-3 to TRBJ1-2, with D tentatively TRBD1 (5 bases). The CDR3 spans 15 residues. CDR1 MNHEY and CDR2 SVGEGT come from the germline V gene. V lost 5 bases and J lost 4, with 17 bases in between. CDR3 sequence: CASSPQWGWSYGYTF. CDR3 sequence (DNA): TGTGCCAGCAGTCCCCAGTGGGGCTGGAGCTATGGCTACACCTTC.

The chain recombines TRBV18 with TRBJ1-1; the D is unclear. Germline V lookup: CDR1 KGHSH, CDR2 LQKENI. The CDR3 runs to 13 residues. The ends were cut back, 6 bases at V and 3 bases at J, with 11 bases in the middle. The CDR3 sequence is CASSSQRDTEAFF. DNA of the CDR3: TGTGCCAGCTCTTCCCAGAGGGACACTGAAGCTTTCTTT. The entire variable domain, with the rest obtained from reference TRBV18 and TRBJ1-1, is as follows: NAGVMQNPRHLVRRRGQEARLRCSPMKGHSHVYWYRQLPEEGLKFMVYLQKENIIDESGMPKERFSAEFPKEGPSILRIQQVVRGDSAAYFCASSSQRDTEAFFGQGTRLTVV.

The gene calls are TRBV3-1 (or the pseudogene TRBV3-2) and TRBJ2-5; no clear D. V was clipped by 3 bases and J by 1 base, with 6 bases between them. This CDR3 is built from 13 residues. From germline, CDR1 is LGHDT and CDR2 YNNKEL (reference sequence). The CDR3 loop reads CASSHRSQETQYF. CDR3 nucleotides: TGTGCCAGCAGCCATCGCAGCCAAGAGACCCAGTACTTC.

The chain uses TRBV20-1 and TRBJ2-7, with D possibly being TRBD2 (6 bases). The CDR3 extends over 11 amino acids. The germline V gene has CDR1 DFQATT and CDR2 SNEGSKA (reference sequence). The CDR3 loop is CSTGAAYEQYF. In DNA, the CDR3 is TGCAGCACGGGAGCTGCCTACGAGCAGTACTTC.

The chain's CDR3 is CASSLFEGRGAFF. The CDR3, as DNA: TGTGCCAGCAGCCTTTTTGAGGGGCGGGGAGCTTTCTTT. V usage is TRBV5-8 and J usage is TRBJ1-1, with a tentative D call TRBD1 (5 bases). The germline V gene encodes CDR1 SGHTS and CDR2 YDEGEE. The V and J ends lost 4 bases and 10 bases respectively, with 17 bases between them. The CDR3 runs to 13 residues.

A single count supports this clone. The chain employs TRBV6-5 and TRBJ2-7, with D perhaps TRBD1 (6 bases). CDR1 is MNHEY and CDR2 is SVGAGI in the germline V gene. This CDR3 has 14 amino acids. V was cut by 2 bases and J by 6 bases, with 14 bases left in between. The CDR3 region has the DNA TGTGCCAGCAGTTACGGACAGCTGGGCCGCGAGCAGTACTTC. Residues: CASSYGQLGREQYF.

The rearrangement links TRBV13 to TRBJ1-2; D unclear. The germline CDR1 and CDR2 sequences are PRHDT and FYEKMQ (reference sequence). V was shortened by 5 bases and J by 7 bases, with 14 bases between the two germline ends. The CDR3 loop spans 13 amino acids. This CDR3 reads CASSPTPGGGYTF. Written as DNA, the CDR3 is TGTGCCAGCAGCCCCACTCCGGGAGGTGGCTACACCTTC.

The rearrangement uses TRBV5-4 and TRBJ2-7; a possible D gene is TRBD1 (6 bases). CDR1 SGHNT and CDR2 YYREEE come from the germline V gene (reference sequence). The CDR3 spans 13 residues. The germline V and J ends were trimmed by 0 bases and 3 bases, with 7 bases remaining between them. For the CDR3, the DNA is TGTGCCAGCAGCTTGGCCAGGGGCTACGAGCAGTACTTC. As protein: CASSLARGYEQYF.

The genes are TRBV19 and TRBJ2-5; D ambiguous. The CDR3 runs to 13 residues. The ends were cut back, 4 bases at V and 0 bases at J, with 6 bases in the middle. CDR1 and CDR2 from the germline V gene are LNHDA and SQIVND (reference sequence). The CDR3 bases are TGTGCCAGTAGTAACAGTTACCAAGAGACCCAGTACTTC. Its protein product is CASSNSYQETQYF.

This chain joins TRBV5-4 and TRBJ2-2, with 8 bases that match TRBD2. The CDR3 extends over 16 amino acids. Losses at the gene ends were 1 base for V and 5 bases for J; bases not matched to a gene: 7. CDR1 SGHNT and CDR2 YYREEE come from the germline V gene (reference sequence). CDR3: CASSLRAGGDTGELFF. CDR3 nucleotide sequence: TGTGCCAGCAGCTTGCGGGCGGGGGGTGATACCGGGGAGCTGTTTTTT.

The table lists this clone with a count of one. In the same sample, other DNA sequences code for this CDR3. The chain links TRBV4-3 to TRBJ2-3; 12 bases map to TRBD2. CDR3 length equals 16 residues. CDR1 and CDR2 (germline): LGHNA, YSLEER. V lost 1 base to trimming and J lost 1 base; unmatched junction nucleotides: 0. The CDR3 sequence: CASSQGLAGGTDTQYF. CDR3 in DNA: TGCGCCAGCAGCCAAGGACTAGCGGGGGGCACAGATACGCAGTATTTT.

This clone was observed a handful of times. The rearrangement joins TRBV5-1 to TRBJ2-7, with D possibly matching TRBD1 (6 bases). Germline V CDR1 and CDR2: SGHRS, YFSETQ. V lost 0 bases, J lost 2 bases, and 9 bases lay in between. This CDR3 has 14 amino acids. CDR3 loop: CASSLATGTYEQYF. The CDR3 nucleotides read TGCGCCAGCAGCTTGGCCACAGGGACCTACGAGCAGTACTTC.

V usage is TRBV11-2 and J usage is TRBJ2-7, with 7 bases matching TRBD1. CDR1 is SGHAT and CDR2 is FQNNGV in the germline V gene. J was trimmed by 2 bases and V by 3 bases; bases with no gene match: 7. The CDR3 contains 15 residues. The CDR3: CASSFGQEAPYEQYF. In DNA, the CDR3 is TGTGCCAGCAGCTTTGGACAGGAGGCTCCCTACGAGCAGTACTTC.

V usage is TRBV7-6 and J usage is TRBJ2-7; 9 positions match TRBD1. The CDR3 loop spans 17 amino acids. In germline, CDR1 is SGHVS, CDR2 FNYEAQ. With 0 bases clipped from V and 3 bases from J, the junction kept 9 bases outside the gene matches. The CDR3 DNA is TGTGCCAGCAGCTTAGCCTCGACAGGGACAGGGAACTACGAGCAGTACTTC. Translating gives CASSLASTGTGNYEQYF.

This chain links TRBV28 with TRBJ2-7; a weak D match, TRBD1 (6 bases). Trimming took off 4 bases at V and 6 bases at J, with 16 bases between the two ends. The CDR3 runs to 14 residues. Germline CDR1 is MDHEN and CDR2 is SYDVKM. CDR3 in amino acids: CASSSPQGIREQYF. CDR3 in DNA: TGTGCCAGCAGTTCCCCACAGGGAATACGCGAGCAGTACTTC.

This clone appeared once. This CDR3 reads CASSLEGGVYEQYF. CDR3 sequence (DNA): TGTGCCAGCAGCTTAGAAGGGGGAGTCTACGAGCAGTACTTC. This sequence joins TRBV11-2 and TRBJ2-7, with a weak D call TRBD1 (6 bases). V lost 0 bases, J lost 3 bases, and 9 bases lay in between. Germline lookup yields CDR1 SGHAT and CDR2 FQNNGV. The CDR3 runs to 14 residues.

The J gene is TRBJ2-3, the V gene TRBV3-1 (or the pseudogene TRBV3-2), with D possibly being TRBD1 (5 bases). V was trimmed by 3 bases and J by 3 bases, leaving 7 bases between them. The CDR3 runs to 13 residues. Germline V gene sequence: CDR1 LGHDT, CDR2 YNNKEL (reference sequence). The CDR3 region is CASSHTGTDTQYF. The CDR3 DNA reads TGTGCCAGCAGCCACACAGGTACAGATACGCAGTATTTT.